This paragraph reports one TCR beta chain. Its antigen remains unknown. Other DNA sequences of this sample code for an identical CDR3. The data were taken from a study of shared clonotypes between healthy human individuals. At the level of the study: CD8 memory received one plate per donor, CD8 naive two, CD4 memory three and CD4 naive three. Whole-study results and caveats: Clonotype sharing among donors likely depends on sequencing depth. Sharing across a few donors was seen in approximately 5.2% of naive CD4 clonotypes.

From germline, CDR1 is SGHRS and CDR2 YFSETQ. Trimming took 0 bases from V and 0 from J, leaving 7 bases between them. The CDR3 consists of 15 residues. The authors' processing: Junction-only immunoSEQ data arrived without quality scores, meaning filtering differed. Only in-frame clones appear in the TCRdb table, and some are missing; sequencing was by immunoSEQ multiplex PCR. V and J calls and clone size follow that table, whereas D and trimming were derived from the DNA. Of 2,100,000 or so clones in the sample, approximately 96% were seen once. The source is a man in his late teens or twenties in good health. The sample consisted of naive CD4+ T cells sorted from blood. The subset is: CD45RA+ positively selected. This sequence joins TRBV5-1 and TRBJ2-1; D remains unclear. CDR3 nucleotides: TGCGCCAGCAGCTTGGGCCAAACCTCCTACAATGAGCAGTTCTTC. Translation: CASSLGQTSYNEQFF.